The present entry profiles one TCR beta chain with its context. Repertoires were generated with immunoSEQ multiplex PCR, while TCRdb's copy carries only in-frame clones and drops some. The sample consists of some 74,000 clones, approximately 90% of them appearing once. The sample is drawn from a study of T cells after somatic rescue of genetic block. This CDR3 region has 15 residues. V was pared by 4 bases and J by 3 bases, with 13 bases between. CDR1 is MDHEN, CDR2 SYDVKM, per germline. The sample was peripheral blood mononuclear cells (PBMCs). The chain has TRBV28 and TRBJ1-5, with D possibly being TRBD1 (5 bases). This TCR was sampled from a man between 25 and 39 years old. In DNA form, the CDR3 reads TGTGCCAGCAGTTCCTCCGGGGCCAACAATCAGCCCCAGCATTTT. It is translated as CASSSSGANNQPQHF.